Listed here are 22 T cell receptor beta chains from one sample, sequenced in a study of T cell changes during pregnancy in multiple sclerosis. Libraries were prepared by immunoSEQ multiplex PCR; TCRdb keeps only in-frame clonotypes and omits some of them. The table lists about 17,000 clones, roughly 84% of them singletons, with roughly a sixth in the top ten. The material was CD8+ T cells from peripheral blood mononuclear cells, obtained in the third trimester of pregnancy. The receptor source for this set is a female donor in good health, enrolled as a control in a pregnancy study.

The CDR3 is CASSPPPASGFLNEQFF. CDR3 nucleotides: TGTGCCAGCAGCCCTCCCCCGGCTAGCGGGTTTTTGAATGAGCAGTTCTTC. This chain uses TRBV7-8 with TRBJ2-1; TRBD2 matches 8 bases. The CDR3 covers 17 residues. Per the germline V gene, CDR1 is SGHVS and CDR2 is FQNEAQ. V gave up 5 bases and J gave up 7 bases; unmatched junction bases: 16.

This clone was observed a single time. The V and J genes are TRBV4-1 and TRBJ1-3; TRBD1 matches 7 bases. The CDR3 has 16 amino acids. The junction had 6 bases not matched to a gene; V was cut back by 4 bases and J by 0 bases. CDR1 is MGHRA, CDR2 YSYEKL, per germline. CDR3 bases: TGCGCCAGCAGCCTCCGACAGGGAAGCTCTGGAAACACCATATATTTT. It specifies CASSLRQGSSGNTIYF.

The chain has TRBV30 and TRBJ2-7, with TRBD1 matching over 11 bases. The CDR3 consists of 11 residues. The germline CDR1 and CDR2 sequences are GTSNPN and SVGIG (reference sequence). V lost 8 bases, J lost 3 bases, and 0 bases stayed unmatched. CDR3 loop: CAGTGGYEQYF. CDR3 bases: TGTGCCGGGACAGGGGGCTACGAGCAGTACTTC.

This chain uses TRBV7-2 with TRBJ2-1; 9 bases line up with TRBD2. The V segment lost 1 base and the J segment 7 bases; nucleotides outside the gene matches: 11. CDR3 length equals 17 residues. Germline CDR1 is SGHTA and CDR2 is FQGNSA. CDR3 protein: CASSLDLGGGAENEQFF. The DNA of the CDR3 is TGTGCCAGCAGCTTAGACCTAGGCGGGGGGGCGGAGAATGAGCAGTTCTTC.

A single count supports this clone. The V gene is TRBV5-1, the J gene TRBJ2-5; D is possibly TRBD2 (6 bases). Germline V gene lookup returns CDR1 SGHRS and CDR2 YFSETQ. Trimming shortened V by 3 bases and J by 5 bases, and 17 bases separated the two germline ends. The CDR3 totals 15 residues. The CDR3 DNA reads TGCGCCAGCAGCTCTTCCGGGGGAACGCTGGAGACCCAGTACTTC. Translating it yields CASSSSGGTLETQYF.

This sequence joins TRBV11-3 and TRBJ1-1, with 8 nucleotides matching TRBD1. Germline V gene lookup returns CDR1 SGHNT and CDR2 YENEEA. This CDR3 spans 17 amino acids. Trimming cost V 5 bases and J 4 bases; bases outside gene matches: 15. CDR3 nucleotide sequence: TGTGCCAGCAGCAGAGCCAGGGGGCGCTTAATGGTCACTGAAGCTTTCTTT. Translating gives CASSRARGRLMVTEAFF.

The V and J genes are TRBV2 and TRBJ1-4; D is uncertain. The V gene's germline CDR1 is SNHLY and CDR2 FYNNEI. The CDR3 spans 16 residues. V was trimmed by 1 base and J by 4 bases, leaving 13 bases between them. CDR3 bases: TGTGCCAGCAGTGAAGGCCTAGAGACGGGTAATGAAAAACTGTTTTTT. This gives the protein CASSEGLETGNEKLFF.

V gene TRBV27 combines with J gene TRBJ2-1; 14 bases match TRBD2. With V trimmed by 6 bases and J by 6 bases, 4 bases remained unmatched. CDR3 size: 15 residues. Germline-derived CDR1 and CDR2 are MNHEY and SMNVEV (reference sequence). This CDR3 reads CASSPGTSGSNEQFF. CDR3 bases: TGTGCCAGCAGCCCCGGGACTAGCGGGAGCAATGAGCAGTTCTTC.

This clone was detected only once. V usage is TRBV7-9 and J usage is TRBJ2-7, with D tentatively TRBD2 (6 bases). The CDR3 runs 18 residues. Germline assignment: CDR1 SEHNR and CDR2 FQNEAQ (reference sequence). V lost 4 bases and J lost 0, with 22 bases in between. CDR3 loop: CASSSGGVPALRSYEQYF. The CDR3 nucleotides read TGTGCCAGCAGCTCCGGGGGAGTTCCCGCGCTGCGCTCCTACGAGCAGTACTTC.

J is TRBJ1-1 and V is TRBV15; D remains ambiguous. Trimming took 0 bases from V and 3 from J, leaving 8 bases between them. There are 14 residues in the CDR3. Germline loops: CDR1 LNHNV, CDR2 YYDKDF (reference sequence). CDR3 in amino acids: CATSREAGHTEAFF. The CDR3 DNA reads TGTGCCACCAGCAGAGAGGCGGGCCACACTGAAGCTTTCTTT.

This chain uses TRBV5-6 with TRBJ1-1; D call uncertain. V was cut by 2 bases and J by 3 bases, with 11 bases left in between. CDR1 and CDR2 from the germline V gene are SGHDT and YYEEEE. The CDR3 length is 14 residues. CDR3 nucleotides: TGTGCCAGCAGCTTTAACTACCGGGACACTGAAGCTTTCTTT. Protein sequence: CASSFNYRDTEAFF.

The J gene is TRBJ1-1, the V gene TRBV7-2; D call uncertain. Trimming cost V 5 bases and J 3 bases, with 13 bases left between them. CDR1 and CDR2 from the germline V gene are SGHTA and FQGNSA. The CDR3 length is 14 residues. The CDR3: CASSPGYGDTEAFF. CDR3 nucleotides: TGTGCCAGCAGCCCCGGTTACGGGGACACTGAAGCTTTCTTT. The variable domain in full, with the rest retrieved from reference TRBV7-2 and TRBJ1-1, is GAGVSQSPSNKVTEKGKDVELRCDPISGHTALYWYRQSLGQGLEFLIYFQGNSAPDKSGLPSDRFSAERTGGSVSTLTIQRTQQEDSAVYLCASSPGYGDTEAFFGQGTRLTVV.

The chain has TRBV19 and TRBJ1-2, with 9 bases matching TRBD1. In germline, CDR1 is LNHDA, CDR2 SQIVND (reference sequence). Trimming took 8 bases from V and 4 from J; bases not matched to a gene: 2. This CDR3 has 12 residues. CDR3 protein: CASLTGGYGYTF. The CDR3, as DNA: TGTGCCAGTTTGACAGGGGGCTATGGCTACACCTTC.

This chain joins TRBV10-2 and TRBJ2-5; TRBD2 aligns across 9 bases. J was trimmed by 5 bases and V by 7 bases; bases with no gene match: 8. Germline CDR1 reads WSHSY; CDR2 reads SAAADI. The CDR3 runs to 14 residues. For the CDR3, the DNA is TGCGCCAGCACCCTGGGACTAGCCGTGGAGACCCAGTACTTC. The encoded protein is CASTLGLAVETQYF.

This chain uses TRBV27 with TRBJ2-3; D is uncertain. The germline gives CDR1 MNHEY, CDR2 SMNVEV (reference sequence). With 1 base removed from V and 6 bases from J, the gap between germline ends came to 8 bases. The CDR3 has 13 residues. CDR3 amino acids: CASSLFPADTQYF. The CDR3 nucleotides read TGTGCCAGCAGTTTATTCCCCGCGGATACGCAGTATTTT.

V usage is TRBV4-2 and J usage is TRBJ1-1; weak D call: TRBD1 (5 bases). This CDR3 comprises 14 residues. Germline V gene lookup returns CDR1 LGHNA and CDR2 YNFKEQ. The V end was cut by 1 base, the J end by 5 bases, with 11 bases between. The DNA of the CDR3 is TGTGCCAGCAGCCAAGTGGAGCAGGGTACTGAAGCTTTCTTT. This translates into CASSQVEQGTEAFF.

This clone was seen a single time. This sequence joins TRBV5-1 and TRBJ2-7; weak D call: TRBD1 (6 bases). This CDR3 contains 15 residues. Trimming cost V 0 bases and J 7 bases, with 17 bases left between them. From germline, CDR1 is SGHRS and CDR2 YFSETQ. The CDR3 sequence is CASSLGRAGVREQYF. In DNA, the CDR3 is TGCGCCAGCAGCTTGGGTCGGGCAGGGGTGAGAGAGCAGTACTTC.

In its sample, this clone was seen once. The V call is TRBV25-1, the J call TRBJ2-7; D unclear. V lost 6 bases and J 3 bases, leaving 6 bases between the germline ends. The germline gives CDR1 MGHDK, CDR2 SYGVNS. The CDR3 sequence is 11 residues long. CDR3 nucleotide sequence: TGTGCCAGCAGCCCCGGCTACGAGCAGTACTTC. Protein: CASSPGYEQYF.

The J gene is TRBJ2-1, the V gene TRBV19; unclear D gene. The germline V and J ends were trimmed by 3 bases and 5 bases, with 8 bases remaining between them. Germline loops: CDR1 LNHDA, CDR2 SQIVND (reference sequence). The CDR3 loop spans 13 amino acids. The chain's CDR3 is CASSIPSDNEQFF. CDR3 nucleotides: TGTGCCAGTAGTATTCCCAGTGACAATGAGCAGTTCTTC. Filled out from reference TRBV19 and TRBJ2-1, the complete variable domain reads DGGITQSPKYLFRKEGQNVTLSCEQNLNHDAMYWYRQDPGQGLRLIYYSQIVNDFQKGDIAEGYSVSREKKESFPLTVTSAQKNPTAFYLCASSIPSDNEQFFGPGTRLTVL.

The chain recombines TRBV2 with TRBJ2-5, with D perhaps matching TRBD1 (5 bases). This CDR3 is 13 amino acids long. V lost 1 base, J lost 4 bases, and 7 bases lay in between. In germline, CDR1 is SNHLY, CDR2 FYNNEI. CDR3 residues: CASSEEDRETQYF. In nucleotides, the CDR3 is TGTGCCAGCAGTGAAGAAGACAGAGAGACCCAGTACTTC.

The chain links TRBV13 to TRBJ2-2, with D perhaps matching TRBD2 (6 bases). The germline CDR1 and CDR2 sequences are PRHDT and FYEKMQ (reference sequence). The CDR3 length is 16 residues. Trimming removed 5 bases from V and 4 bases from J, with 17 bases in between. CDR3 sequence reads: CASSPPNGRSTGELFF. CDR3 DNA: TGTGCCAGCAGCCCACCTAACGGGAGAAGCACCGGGGAGCTGTTTTTT.

By proportion, this clone is medium-sized. The chain recombines TRBV5-1 with TRBJ1-5; D gene unclear. V dropped 2 bases and J dropped 5 bases, with 8 bases sitting between them. Germline assignment: CDR1 SGHRS and CDR2 YFSETQ. The CDR3 loop spans 13 amino acids. The CDR3: CASSFEGDQPQHF. CDR3 nucleotide sequence: TGCGCCAGCAGCTTCGAGGGAGATCAGCCCCAGCATTTT.